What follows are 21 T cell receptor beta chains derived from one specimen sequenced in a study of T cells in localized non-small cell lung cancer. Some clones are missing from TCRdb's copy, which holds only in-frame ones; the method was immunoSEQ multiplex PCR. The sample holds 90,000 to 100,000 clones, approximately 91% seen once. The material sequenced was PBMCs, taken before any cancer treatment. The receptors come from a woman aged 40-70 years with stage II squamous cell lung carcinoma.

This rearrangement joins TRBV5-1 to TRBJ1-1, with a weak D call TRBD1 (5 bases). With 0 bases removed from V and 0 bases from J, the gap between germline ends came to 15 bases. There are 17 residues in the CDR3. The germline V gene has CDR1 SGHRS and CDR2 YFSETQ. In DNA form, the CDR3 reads TGCGCCAGCAGCTTGGCCGGAGGGACGATAATGAACACTGAAGCTTTCTTT. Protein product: CASSLAGGTIMNTEAFF.

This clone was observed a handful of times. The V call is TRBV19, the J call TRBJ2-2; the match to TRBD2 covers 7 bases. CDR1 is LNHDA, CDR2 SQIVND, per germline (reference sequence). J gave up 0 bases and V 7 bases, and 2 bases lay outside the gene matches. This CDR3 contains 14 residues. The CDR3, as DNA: TGTGCCAGTATCGGGGGGACGAACACCGGGGAGCTGTTTTTT. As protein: CASIGGTNTGELFF.

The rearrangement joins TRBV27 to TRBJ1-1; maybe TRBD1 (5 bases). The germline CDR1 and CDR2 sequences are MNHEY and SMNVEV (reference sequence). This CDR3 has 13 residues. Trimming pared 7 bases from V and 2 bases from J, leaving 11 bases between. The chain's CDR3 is CASNTRGNTEAFF. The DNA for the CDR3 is TGTGCCAGCAATACGAGGGGTAACACTGAAGCTTTCTTT.

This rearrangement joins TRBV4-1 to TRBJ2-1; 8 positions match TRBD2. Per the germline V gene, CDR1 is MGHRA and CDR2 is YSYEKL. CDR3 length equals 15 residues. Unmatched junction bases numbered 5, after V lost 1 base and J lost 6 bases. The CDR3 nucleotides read TGCGCCAGCAGCCAAGGAGCGGGAGAGGTCAATGAGCAGTTCTTC. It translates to CASSQGAGEVNEQFF.

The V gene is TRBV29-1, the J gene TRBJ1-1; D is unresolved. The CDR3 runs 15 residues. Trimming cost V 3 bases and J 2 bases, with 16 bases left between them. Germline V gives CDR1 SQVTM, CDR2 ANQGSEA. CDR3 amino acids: CSVDPGSSGNTEAFF. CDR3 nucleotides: TGCAGCGTTGATCCGGGATCTAGTGGAAACACTGAAGCTTTCTTT.

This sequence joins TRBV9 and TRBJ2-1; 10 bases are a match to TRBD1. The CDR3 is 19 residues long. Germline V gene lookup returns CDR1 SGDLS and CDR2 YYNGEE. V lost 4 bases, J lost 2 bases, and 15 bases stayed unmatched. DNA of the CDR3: TGTGCCAGCAGCCAGCCCCAGGACAGGGGGATAATGACCTACAATGAGCAGTTCTTC. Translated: CASSQPQDRGIMTYNEQFF.

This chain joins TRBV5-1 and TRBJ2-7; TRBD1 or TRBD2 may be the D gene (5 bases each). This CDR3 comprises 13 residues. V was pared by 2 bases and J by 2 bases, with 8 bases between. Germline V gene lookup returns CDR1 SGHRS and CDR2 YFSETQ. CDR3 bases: TGCGCCAGCAGCTTCGGGACCGCCTACGAGCAGTACTTC. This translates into CASSFGTAYEQYF.

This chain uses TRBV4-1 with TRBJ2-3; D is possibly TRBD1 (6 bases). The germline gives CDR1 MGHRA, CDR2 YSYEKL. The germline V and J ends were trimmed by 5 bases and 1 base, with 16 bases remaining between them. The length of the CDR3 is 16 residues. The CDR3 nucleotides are TGCGCCAGCAGCAGAGGGGGTAGCGCCCGCACAGATACGCAGTATTTT. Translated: CASSRGGSARTDTQYF.

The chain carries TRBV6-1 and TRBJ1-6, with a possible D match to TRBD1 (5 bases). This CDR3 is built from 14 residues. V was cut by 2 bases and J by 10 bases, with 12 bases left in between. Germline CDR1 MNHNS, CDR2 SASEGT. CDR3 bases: TGTGCCAGCAGTGAAAACCGGGGGTTATCACCCCTCCACTTT. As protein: CASSENRGLSPLHF.

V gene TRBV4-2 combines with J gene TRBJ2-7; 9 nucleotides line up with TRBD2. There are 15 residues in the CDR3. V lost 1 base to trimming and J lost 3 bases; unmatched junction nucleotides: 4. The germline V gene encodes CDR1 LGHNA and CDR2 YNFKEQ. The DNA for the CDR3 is TGTGCCAGCAGCCAAGTTGCTAGCGGGAACTACGAGCAGTACTTC. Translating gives CASSQVASGNYEQYF.

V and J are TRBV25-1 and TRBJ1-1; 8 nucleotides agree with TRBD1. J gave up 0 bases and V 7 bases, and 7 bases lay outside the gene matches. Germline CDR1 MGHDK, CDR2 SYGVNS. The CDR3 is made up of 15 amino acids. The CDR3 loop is CASIPGGPMNTEAFF. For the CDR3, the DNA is TGTGCCAGCATACCAGGGGGCCCTATGAACACTGAAGCTTTCTTT.

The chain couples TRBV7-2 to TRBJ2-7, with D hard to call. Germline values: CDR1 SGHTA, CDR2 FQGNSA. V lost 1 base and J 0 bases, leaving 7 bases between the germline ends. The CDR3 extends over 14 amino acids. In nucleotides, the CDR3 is TGTGCCAGCAGCTTAGTTCTACGCTCCTACGAGCAGTACTTC. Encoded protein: CASSLVLRSYEQYF.

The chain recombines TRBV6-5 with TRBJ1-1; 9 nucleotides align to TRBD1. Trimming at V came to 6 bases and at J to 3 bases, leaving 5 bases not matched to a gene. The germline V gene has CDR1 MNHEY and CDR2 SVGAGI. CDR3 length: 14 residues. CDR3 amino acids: CASRYRGRDTEAFF. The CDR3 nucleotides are TGTGCCAGCAGATACAGGGGGCGCGACACTGAAGCTTTCTTT.

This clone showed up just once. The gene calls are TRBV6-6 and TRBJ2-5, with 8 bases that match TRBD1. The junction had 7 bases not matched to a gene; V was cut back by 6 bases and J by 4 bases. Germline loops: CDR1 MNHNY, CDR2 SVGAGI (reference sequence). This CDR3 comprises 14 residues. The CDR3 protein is CASRDRVSTETQYF. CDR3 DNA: TGTGCCAGCAGGGACAGGGTTTCGACAGAGACCCAGTACTTC.

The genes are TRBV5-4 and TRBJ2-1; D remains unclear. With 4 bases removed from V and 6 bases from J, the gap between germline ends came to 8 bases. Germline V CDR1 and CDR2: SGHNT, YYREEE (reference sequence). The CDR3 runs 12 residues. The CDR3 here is CASSRSINEQFF. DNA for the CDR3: TGTGCCAGCAGCCGTTCCATCAATGAGCAGTTCTTC.

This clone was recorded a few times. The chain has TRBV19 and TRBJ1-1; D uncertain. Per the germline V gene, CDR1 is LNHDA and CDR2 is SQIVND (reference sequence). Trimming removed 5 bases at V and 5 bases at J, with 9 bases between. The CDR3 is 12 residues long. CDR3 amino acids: CASSDGGTEAFF. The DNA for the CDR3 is TGTGCCAGTAGTGACGGTGGTACTGAAGCTTTCTTT.

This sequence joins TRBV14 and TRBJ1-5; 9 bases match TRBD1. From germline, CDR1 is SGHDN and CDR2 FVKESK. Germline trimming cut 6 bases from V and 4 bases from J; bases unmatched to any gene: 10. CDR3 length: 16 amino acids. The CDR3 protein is CASRQITGGINQPQHF. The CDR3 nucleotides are TGTGCCAGCAGACAAATTACAGGGGGCATTAATCAGCCCCAGCATTTT.

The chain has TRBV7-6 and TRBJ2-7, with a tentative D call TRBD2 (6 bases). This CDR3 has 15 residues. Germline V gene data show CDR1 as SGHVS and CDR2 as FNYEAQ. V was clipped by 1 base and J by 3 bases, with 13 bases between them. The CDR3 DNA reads TGTGCCAGCAGCTTAGTAGGGCGGGAAGGCTACGAGCAGTACTTC. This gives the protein CASSLVGREGYEQYF. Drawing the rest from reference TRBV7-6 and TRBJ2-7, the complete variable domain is GAGVSQSPRYKVTKRGQDVALRCDPISGHVSLYWYRQALGQGPEFLTYFNYEAQQDKSGLPNDRFSAERPEGSISTLTIQRTEQRDSAMYRCASSLVGREGYEQYFGPGTRLTVT.

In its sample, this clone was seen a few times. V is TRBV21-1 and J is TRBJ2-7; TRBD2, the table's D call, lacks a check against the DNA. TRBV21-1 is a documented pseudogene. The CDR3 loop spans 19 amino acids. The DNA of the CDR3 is TGTGCCAGCAGCAAAGTGGCTAGCGGGAGGTTCCGGTCGTCCTACGAGCAGTACTTC. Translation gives CASSKVASGRFRSSYEQYF.

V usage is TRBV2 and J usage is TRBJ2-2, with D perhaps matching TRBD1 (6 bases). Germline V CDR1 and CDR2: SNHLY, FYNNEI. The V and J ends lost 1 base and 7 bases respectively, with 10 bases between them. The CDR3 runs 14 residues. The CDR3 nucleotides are TGTGCCAGCAGTGAAGAGGGGGTGGGCGGGGAGCTGTTTTTT. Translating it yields CASSEEGVGGELFF.

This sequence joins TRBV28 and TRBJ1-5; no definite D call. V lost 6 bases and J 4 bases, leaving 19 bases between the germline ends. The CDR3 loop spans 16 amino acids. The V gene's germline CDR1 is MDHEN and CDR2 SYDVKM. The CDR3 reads CASSDRPEVGNQPQHF. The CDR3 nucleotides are TGTGCCAGCAGCGACCGTCCCGAAGTTGGGAATCAGCCCCAGCATTTT.